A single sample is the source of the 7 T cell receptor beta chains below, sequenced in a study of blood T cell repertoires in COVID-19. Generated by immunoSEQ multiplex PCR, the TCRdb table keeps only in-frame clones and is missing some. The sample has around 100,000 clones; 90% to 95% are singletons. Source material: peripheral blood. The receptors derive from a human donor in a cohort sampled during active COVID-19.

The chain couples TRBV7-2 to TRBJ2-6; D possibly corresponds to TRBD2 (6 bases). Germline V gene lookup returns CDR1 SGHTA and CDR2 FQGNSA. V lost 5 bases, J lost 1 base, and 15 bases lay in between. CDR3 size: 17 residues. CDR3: CASSPTGGASGANVLTF. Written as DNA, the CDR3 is TGTGCCAGCAGCCCCACAGGAGGGGCGTCTGGGGCCAACGTCCTGACTTTC.

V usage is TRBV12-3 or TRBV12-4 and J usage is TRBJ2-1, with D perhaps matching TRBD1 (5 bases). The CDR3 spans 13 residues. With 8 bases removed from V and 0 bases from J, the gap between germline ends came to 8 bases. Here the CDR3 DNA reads TGTGCCAGCTGGGGCGCCTCCTACAATGAGCAGTTCTTC. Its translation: CASWGASYNEQFF.

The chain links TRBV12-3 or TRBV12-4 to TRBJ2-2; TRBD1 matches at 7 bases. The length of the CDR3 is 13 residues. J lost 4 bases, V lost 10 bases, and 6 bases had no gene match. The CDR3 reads CATRGQSTGELFF. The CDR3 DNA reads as TGTGCCACCCGGGGACAGTCCACCGGGGAGCTGTTTTTT.

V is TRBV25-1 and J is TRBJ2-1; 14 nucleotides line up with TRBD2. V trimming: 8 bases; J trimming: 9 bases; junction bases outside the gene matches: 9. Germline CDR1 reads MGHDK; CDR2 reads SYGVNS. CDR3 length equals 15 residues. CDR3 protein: CASRGLAGGRGEQFF. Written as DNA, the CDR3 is TGTGCCAGCCGAGGACTAGCGGGAGGAAGGGGTGAGCAGTTCTTC.

CDR3 in DNA: TGCGCCAGCAGCCAAGAAAGTCGGGCAGGGGGAGAGACCCAGTACTTC. Its protein is CASSQESRAGGETQYF. The V call is TRBV4-1, the J call TRBJ2-5; 7 bases fit TRBD1. Germline V gene lookup returns CDR1 MGHRA and CDR2 YSYEKL. The trim removed 0 bases at V and 4 bases at J, leaving 8 bases unmatched. The CDR3 spans 16 residues.

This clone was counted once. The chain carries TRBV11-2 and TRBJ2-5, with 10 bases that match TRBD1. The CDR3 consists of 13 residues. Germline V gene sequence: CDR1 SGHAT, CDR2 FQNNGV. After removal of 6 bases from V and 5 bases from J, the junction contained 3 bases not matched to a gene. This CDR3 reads CASSRTGGETQYF. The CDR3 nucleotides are TGTGCCAGCAGTCGGACAGGGGGGGAGACCCAGTACTTC.

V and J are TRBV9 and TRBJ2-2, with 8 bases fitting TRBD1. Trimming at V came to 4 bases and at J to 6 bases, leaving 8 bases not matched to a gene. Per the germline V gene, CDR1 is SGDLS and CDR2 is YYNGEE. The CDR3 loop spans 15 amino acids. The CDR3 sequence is CASSPPGTGAGELFF. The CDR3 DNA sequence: TGTGCCAGCAGCCCCCCCGGGACAGGCGCCGGGGAGCTGTTTTTT.